This is a list of T cell receptor beta chains from one sample in a study of control samples from healthy donors and cancer patients. Produced via immunoSEQ multiplex PCR; TCRdb's table is partial and in-frame only. The table lists around 71,000 clones, approximately 90% of them singletons. Sequencing was done on a sample of PBMCs. Every receptor here comes from a woman aged 45-65 years with colorectal cancer. The CDR3 runs from the conserved cysteine through the conserved F or W. The order of the fields is J gene, V gene, clone size, D gene, CDR3 DNA, CDR3 protein. The D gene is left open where the match is weak. Some rows mark clone size as missing; the rest say once, few, many or name a class of expanded clone.

TRBJ1-1	TRBV29-1	once	TRBD1	TGCAGCGCTCCGGGACAGGGATCTGAAGCTTTCTTT	CSAPGQGSEAFF
TRBJ1-4	TRBV6-5	-	-	TGTGCCAGCAGAGCAACTAATGAAAAACTGTTTTTT	CASRATNEKLFF
TRBJ1-1	TRBV5-6	-	TRBD1	TGTGCCAGCAGCCGAAGGACAGGGGCGTCCCTGGAAGCTTTCTTT	CASSRRTGASLEAFF
TRBJ2-5	TRBV5-1	-	-	TGCGCCAGCAGCTTGATAAATCCGGGGGCCCTTACGGCCCAGTACTTC	CASSLINPGALTAQYF
TRBJ2-7	TRBV12-5	few	TRBD2	TGTGCTAGTGGTTCTTTCCGAACCCTCGTGGTAGCGGGGGGAAGCTCCTACGAGCAGTACTTC	CASGSFRTLVVAGGSSYEQYF
TRBJ2-7	TRBV4-1	-	TRBD2	TGCGCCAGCAGCCAAGCTCCTAGCGGCATAAGCTACGAGCAGTACTTC	CASSQAPSGISYEQYF
TRBJ1-2	TRBV7-3	once	-	TGTGCCAGCAACTCGGACAGCTATGGCTACACCTTC	CASNSDSYGYTF
TRBJ2-4	TRBV19	-	-	TGTGCCAGCCAAGGAGGTCTAGCCAAAAACATTCAGTACTTC	CASQGGLAKNIQYF
TRBJ1-3	TRBV7-9	once	-	TGTGCCGGCCGTGGGGGGACTGGAAACACCATATATTTT	CAGRGGTGNTIYF
TRBJ2-1	TRBV3-1/TRBV3-2	-	TRBD2	TGTGCCAGCAGCCAAGCCGGGGGGGACTTGAATGAGCAGTTCTTC	CASSQAGGDLNEQFF
TRBJ2-7	TRBV5-1	-	TRBD2	TGCGCCAGCAGCCCGATAACTAGCGGGGGATACGAGCAGTACTTC	CASSPITSGGYEQYF
TRBJ2-7	TRBV18	-	-	TGTGCCAGCTCACCACCGACCCGGAGCGACGAGCAGTACTTC	CASSPPTRSDEQYF
TRBJ2-1	TRBV7-6	-	-	TGTGCCAGCAGCCGAATGGAGGGGGAACCTAATGAGCAGTTCTTC	CASSRMEGEPNEQFF
TRBJ1-5	TRBV2	few	-	TGTGCCAGCAGTGTTGTACAGAGTGGCAACAATCAGCCCCAGCATTTT	CASSVVQSGNNQPQHF
TRBJ2-3	TRBV11-2	-	TRBD2	TGTGCCAGCAGCTCTCCCCTAGCGGGGGTCACAGATACGCAGTATTTT	CASSSPLAGVTDTQYF
TRBJ2-7	TRBV29-1	-	TRBD1	TGCAGCGTGGGGACAGGGAATTTTTACGAGCAGTACTTC	CSVGTGNFYEQYF
TRBJ2-7	TRBV27	-	-	TGTGCCAGCAGTTTAGCGGGAACCTACGAGCAGTACTTC	CASSLAGTYEQYF
TRBJ2-7	TRBV25-1	-	-	TGTGCCAGCGGGCAGGGGACATCCTACTACGAGCAGTACTTC	CASGQGTSYYEQYF
TRBJ2-3	TRBV7-9	-	-	TGTGCCAGCAGCTTAGTTATCTATACGCAGTATTTT	CASSLVIYTQYF
TRBJ1-1	TRBV14	-	-	TGTGCCAGCAGCCAAACGGGGGGGACCACTGAAGCTTTCTTT	CASSQTGGTTEAFF
TRBJ2-1	TRBV7-7	-	-	TGTGCCAGCAGCTTAGCCGGGACTGGCGCCTACAATGAGCAGTTCTTC	CASSLAGTGAYNEQFF
TRBJ2-3	TRBV19	-	-	TGTGCCAGTATAGACTGGCCAGGAGATACGCAGTATTTT	CASIDWPGDTQYF
TRBJ2-5	TRBV11-3	-	TRBD1	TGTGCCAGCAGCATGACCCGGGACAGCAAGTACCAAGAGACCCAGTACTTC	CASSMTRDSKYQETQYF